This is a list of T cell receptor beta chains from one sample in a study of shared clonotypes between healthy human individuals. Clones were read by immunoSEQ multiplex PCR, and TCRdb kept only the in-frame ones, dropping some. The sample consists of hundreds of thousands of clones, around 96% of them appearing once. The sequenced material came from memory CD8+ T cells sorted from blood. The receptors were gathered from a man aged 30 to 39 in good health. The conserved cysteine and the conserved F or W are not part of the CDR3 here.

cdr3_length: 11
v_call: TRBV10-3
cdr3_aa: AIRTGTGDEQF

cdr3_length: 11
v_call: TRBV15
cdr3_aa: ATSRGDLYGYT

cdr3_length: 14
v_call: TRBV10-3
cdr3_aa: AISHRWTMGGDEQF

cdr3_length: 11
v_call: TRBV6-5
cdr3_aa: ASGSSGTGELF

cdr3_length: 13
v_call: TRBV19
cdr3_aa: ASSIVGSGSNEQF

cdr3_length: 12
v_call: TRBV5-6
cdr3_aa: ASSFGTGDPEQY

cdr3_length: 12
v_call: TRBV7-2
cdr3_aa: ASSPVQGNTEAF

cdr3_length: 12
v_call: TRBV4-2
cdr3_aa: ASSQRQGNTEAF

cdr3_length: 12
v_call: TRBV30
cdr3_aa: AWSSQGASYEQY

cdr3_length: 12
v_call: TRBV4-1
cdr3_aa: ASSQDEGANIQY

cdr3_length: 14
v_call: TRBV10-2
cdr3_aa: ASSEVGTGRGQPQH

cdr3_length: 10
v_call: TRBV5-1
cdr3_aa: ASSSDSYEQY

cdr3_length: 9
v_call: TRBV4-1
cdr3_aa: ASSQNYEQY

cdr3_length: 11
v_call: TRBV5-6
cdr3_aa: ASSSPGWAEAF

cdr3_length: 13
v_call: TRBV7-3
cdr3_aa: ASSLGGLSTDTQY

cdr3_length: 13
v_call: TRBV5-1
cdr3_aa: ASRNEREVTDTQY

cdr3_length: 8
v_call: TRBV20-1
cdr3_aa: SAKPNGYT

cdr3_length: 11
v_call: TRBV30
cdr3_aa: AWKTVLNTEAF

cdr3_length: 14
v_call: TRBV6-1
cdr3_aa: ASSDPGQGWTYEQY

cdr3_length: 11
v_call: TRBV5-1
cdr3_aa: ASSWDDNTEAF

cdr3_length: 12
v_call: TRBV6-5
cdr3_aa: ASRRGQVLNEQY

cdr3_length: 12
v_call: TRBV6-1
cdr3_aa: ASGVVPRGNEQF

cdr3_length: 16
v_call: TRBV27
cdr3_aa: ASSFEDRGPSGANVLT

cdr3_length: 11
v_call: TRBV30
cdr3_aa: AWSANTGDEQF